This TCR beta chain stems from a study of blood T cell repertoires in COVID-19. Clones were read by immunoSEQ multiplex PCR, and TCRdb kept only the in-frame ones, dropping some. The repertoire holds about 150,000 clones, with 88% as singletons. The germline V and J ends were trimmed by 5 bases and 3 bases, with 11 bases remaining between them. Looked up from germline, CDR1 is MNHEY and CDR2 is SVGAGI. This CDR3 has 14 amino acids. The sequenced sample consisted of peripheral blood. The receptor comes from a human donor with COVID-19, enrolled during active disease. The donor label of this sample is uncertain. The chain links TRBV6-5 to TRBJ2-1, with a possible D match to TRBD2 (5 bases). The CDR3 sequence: CASSQTGVYNEQFF. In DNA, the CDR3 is TGTGCCAGCAGTCAGACCGGGGTCTACAATGAGCAGTTCTTC.